These 27 T cell receptor beta chains were sequenced from one sample in a study of monozygotic twins with inflammatory bowel disease. TCRdb reprocessed the 5' RACE reads, with one entry per CDR3 protein and no DNA. This sample's table has 300,000 to 350,000 distinct CDR3 sequences. Sequenced material: blood. All receptors come from a human donor with ulcerative colitis or Crohn's disease, or a healthy co-twin of an affected twin (not recorded which).

V and J are TRBV19 and TRBJ1-4; TCRdb proposes TRBD1, but this gene call is untestable without DNA. Looked up from germline, CDR1 is LNHDA and CDR2 is SQIVND (reference sequence). The CDR3 totals 14 residues. CDR3 residues: CASRQGSFNEKLFF.

The rearrangement joins TRBV14 to TRBJ1-1; the D call from TCRdb, TRBD1, cannot be confirmed without DNA. CDR1 is SGHDN and CDR2 is FVKESK in the germline V gene. The CDR3 is 19 residues long. The CDR3 sequence: CASSQDRRTGLGRGTEAFF.

The V gene is TRBV6-1, the J gene TRBJ2-7. Germline V gene data show CDR1 as MNHNS and CDR2 as SASEGT. This CDR3 comprises 13 residues. The CDR3 reads CASSGSSSYEQYF.

The rearrangement links TRBV20-1 to TRBJ1-6. Germline V gives CDR1 DFQATT, CDR2 SNEGSKA (reference sequence). The length of the CDR3 is 13 residues. The CDR3 here is CSARQDYNSPLHF.

The chain joins TRBV30 to TRBJ1-4; TCRdb returns TRBD1, unconfirmable since there is no DNA. The CDR3 contains 15 residues. Germline assignment: CDR1 GTSNPN and CDR2 SVGIG (reference sequence). CDR3 loop: CAWSADRVINEKLFF.

The V and J genes are TRBV20-1 and TRBJ1-2; as DNA is missing, the TRBD1 call by TCRdb cannot be tested. Germline V gives CDR1 DFQATT, CDR2 SNEGSKA (reference sequence). This CDR3 spans 11 amino acids. The CDR3 sequence: CSARTGGGYTF.

J is TRBJ2-7 and V is TRBV7-2; as DNA is missing, the TRBD2 call by TCRdb cannot be tested. This CDR3 region has 17 residues. Looked up from germline, CDR1 is SGHTA and CDR2 is FQGNSA. CDR3 sequence: CASSLVAAPGDRGEQYF.

V and J are TRBV20-1 and TRBJ1-6. The CDR3 is 13 residues long. Germline lookup yields CDR1 DFQATT and CDR2 SNEGSKA (reference sequence). CDR3 sequence reads: CSARRQGESPLHF.

V usage is TRBV25-1 and J usage is TRBJ2-7; TCRdb selects TRBD2, and the lack of DNA leaves this call unchecked. This CDR3 has 14 amino acids. Germline CDR1 MGHDK, CDR2 SYGVNS. CDR3 in amino acids: CASSKEGTRWEQYF.

The chain has TRBV10-3 and TRBJ2-3; TCRdb proposes TRBD2, but this gene call is untestable without DNA. Per germline, CDR1 ENHRY and CDR2 SYGVKD. This CDR3 is 14 amino acids long. This chain's CDR3 is CAAQKAGATDTQYF.

The rearrangement uses TRBV6-5 and TRBJ2-1; TCRdb's assignment of TRBD1 cannot be checked, as there is no DNA. Germline CDR1 MNHEY, CDR2 SVGAGI. The CDR3 consists of 15 residues. The CDR3 here is CASSYGINPDGEQFF.

V gene TRBV5-6 combines with J gene TRBJ2-1; the TCRdb D gene call, TRBD2, has no DNA to confirm it. The CDR3 contains 15 residues. CDR1 and CDR2 from the germline V gene are SGHDT and YYEEEE. CDR3 loop: CASSWGGTSLNEQFF.

The V gene is TRBV27, the J gene TRBJ2-1; TCRdb indicates TRBD2, and absent DNA this call remains unverified. Germline CDR1 MNHEY, CDR2 SMNVEV (reference sequence). The CDR3 extends over 19 amino acids. The CDR3 loop is CASSPHLTSGRSTYNEQFF.

This chain uses TRBV27 with TRBJ1-5; checking the TCRdb D call of TRBD1 is not possible without DNA. This CDR3 has 16 amino acids. The germline V gene has CDR1 MNHEY and CDR2 SMNVEV (reference sequence). CDR3 loop: CASSPSGRGGFQPQHF.

This rearrangement joins TRBV7-2 to TRBJ2-7; there is no DNA to check the TCRdb D call of TRBD1. The CDR3 consists of 20 residues. Germline V gene data show CDR1 as SGHTA and CDR2 as FQGNSA. The CDR3 region is CASSLSFSPTADRGPYEQYF.

This chain joins TRBV6-2 or TRBV6-3 and TRBJ2-7; TCRdb proposes TRBD2, but this gene call is untestable without DNA. Germline CDR1 MNHEY, CDR2 SVGEGT. This CDR3 is built from 15 residues. This CDR3 reads CASSYPGLVPHEQYF.

This sequence joins TRBV18 and TRBJ2-7; TCRdb returns TRBD1, unconfirmable since there is no DNA. The CDR3 consists of 12 residues. CDR1 is KGHSH, CDR2 LQKENI, per germline. The chain's CDR3 is CASSITGDEQYF.

This chain uses TRBV15 with TRBJ1-1; the TRBD1 assignment by TCRdb is unverifiable without DNA. The CDR3 is 15 residues long. Germline CDR1 is LNHNV and CDR2 is YYDKDF (reference sequence). The chain's CDR3 is CATSSRRQLNTEAFF.

The V gene is TRBV9, the J gene TRBJ2-2. Per germline, CDR1 SGDLS and CDR2 YYNGEE. There are 11 residues in the CDR3. The CDR3 region is CASSEGGELFF.

The chain employs TRBV2 and TRBJ1-1. This CDR3 contains 14 residues. The germline gives CDR1 SNHLY, CDR2 FYNNEI. The CDR3 protein is CASRTRASNTEAFF.

The gene calls are TRBV19 and TRBJ2-7; no DNA is available, so the TRBD1 call from TCRdb remains unchecked. CDR1 is LNHDA and CDR2 is SQIVND in the germline V gene (reference sequence). The length of the CDR3 is 14 residues. The chain's CDR3 is CASSNRRGTYEQYF.

This chain uses TRBV19 with TRBJ1-2; TCRdb gives TRBD1 as the D gene, but with no DNA this cannot be confirmed. The germline gives CDR1 LNHDA, CDR2 SQIVND (reference sequence). The CDR3 length is 14 residues. The CDR3 is CASSWGQEDYGYTF.

This chain uses TRBV27 with TRBJ2-6; TCRdb's D call, TRBD2, is unchecked because there is no DNA. This CDR3 is built from 20 residues. Germline V CDR1 and CDR2: MNHEY, SMNVEV (reference sequence). CDR3 protein: CASSTAWTSGSYPGANALTF.

The chain carries TRBV5-4 and TRBJ2-1; TCRdb outputs TRBD1, but without DNA this stays unchecked. CDR3 size: 15 residues. CDR1 is SGHNT and CDR2 is YYREEE in the germline V gene (reference sequence). The CDR3: CASMRGDSSYNEQFF.

This sequence joins TRBV10-3 and TRBJ2-1; TCRdb returns TRBD1, unconfirmable since there is no DNA. Germline assignment: CDR1 ENHRY and CDR2 SYGVKD. The CDR3 has 15 amino acids. CDR3 sequence reads: CAISSDGGASNEQFF.

The chain employs TRBV12-3 or TRBV12-4 and TRBJ2-5; TCRdb's D call of TRBD1 is untestable without DNA. The CDR3 sequence is 15 residues long. The CDR3 reads CASSHRGRPQETQYF.

The chain carries TRBV27 and TRBJ1-5; without DNA, the TCRdb call of TRBD1 cannot be checked. Germline V gives CDR1 MNHEY, CDR2 SMNVEV (reference sequence). The CDR3 contains 14 residues. The CDR3 reads CASSFSPDGQPQHF.